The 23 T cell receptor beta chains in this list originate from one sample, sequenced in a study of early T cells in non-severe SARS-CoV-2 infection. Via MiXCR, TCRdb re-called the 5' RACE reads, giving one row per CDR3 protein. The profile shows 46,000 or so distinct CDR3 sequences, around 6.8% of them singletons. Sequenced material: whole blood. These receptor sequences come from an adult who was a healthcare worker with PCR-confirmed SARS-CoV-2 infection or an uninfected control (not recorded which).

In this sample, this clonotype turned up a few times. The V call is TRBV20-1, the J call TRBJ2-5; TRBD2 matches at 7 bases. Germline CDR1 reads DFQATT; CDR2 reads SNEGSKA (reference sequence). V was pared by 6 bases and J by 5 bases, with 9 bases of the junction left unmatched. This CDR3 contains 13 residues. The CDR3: CSAPGLVPETQYF. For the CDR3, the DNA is TGCAGTGCACCCGGACTAGTCCCGGAGACCCAGTACTTC.

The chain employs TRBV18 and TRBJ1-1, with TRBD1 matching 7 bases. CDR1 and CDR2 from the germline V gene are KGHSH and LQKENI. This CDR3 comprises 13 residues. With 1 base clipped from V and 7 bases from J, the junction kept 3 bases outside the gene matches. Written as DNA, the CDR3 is TGTGCCAGCTCACCACGTCGGGACAGTGAAGCTTTCTTT. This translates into CASSPRRDSEAFF.

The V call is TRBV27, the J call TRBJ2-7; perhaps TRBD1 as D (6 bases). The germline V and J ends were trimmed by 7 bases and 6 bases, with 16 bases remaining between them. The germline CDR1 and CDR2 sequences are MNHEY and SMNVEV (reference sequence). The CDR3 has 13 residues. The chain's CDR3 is CASNLLGGAEQYF. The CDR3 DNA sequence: TGTGCCAGCAATCTACTTGGGGGCGCCGAGCAGTACTTC.

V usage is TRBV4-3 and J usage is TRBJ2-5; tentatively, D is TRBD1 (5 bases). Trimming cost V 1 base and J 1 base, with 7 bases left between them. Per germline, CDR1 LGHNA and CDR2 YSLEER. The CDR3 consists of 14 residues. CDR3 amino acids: CASSQGQFQETQYF. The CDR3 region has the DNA TGCGCCAGCAGCCAAGGACAGTTCCAAGAGACCCAGTACTTC.

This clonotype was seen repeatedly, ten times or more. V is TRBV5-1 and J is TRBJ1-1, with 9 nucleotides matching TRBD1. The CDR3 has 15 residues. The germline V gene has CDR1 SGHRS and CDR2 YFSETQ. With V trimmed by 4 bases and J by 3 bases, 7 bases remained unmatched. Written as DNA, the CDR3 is TGCGCCAGCAGCCCACCGGGACAGGGTCACACTGAAGCTTTCTTT. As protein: CASSPPGQGHTEAFF.

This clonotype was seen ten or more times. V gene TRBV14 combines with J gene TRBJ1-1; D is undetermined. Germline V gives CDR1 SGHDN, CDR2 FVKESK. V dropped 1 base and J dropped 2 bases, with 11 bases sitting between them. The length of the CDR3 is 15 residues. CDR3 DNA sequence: TGTGCCAGCAGCCAAGTGAAAGGAAGAAACACTGAAGCTTTCTTT. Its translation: CASSQVKGRNTEAFF.

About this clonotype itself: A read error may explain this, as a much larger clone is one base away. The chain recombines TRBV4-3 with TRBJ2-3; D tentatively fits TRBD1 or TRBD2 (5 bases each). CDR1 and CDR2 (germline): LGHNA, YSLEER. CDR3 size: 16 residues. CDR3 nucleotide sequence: TGCGCCAGCAGCCAAGGAATCCTCGGGGCGGCAGATACGCAGAATTTT. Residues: CASSQGILGAADTQNF.

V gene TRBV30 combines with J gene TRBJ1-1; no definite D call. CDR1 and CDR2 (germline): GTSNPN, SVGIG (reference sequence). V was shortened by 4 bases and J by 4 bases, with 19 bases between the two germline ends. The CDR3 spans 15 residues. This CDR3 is CAWTVSRVRSTEAFF. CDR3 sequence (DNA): TGTGCCTGGACCGTGTCTCGGGTCAGGAGCACTGAAGCTTTCTTT. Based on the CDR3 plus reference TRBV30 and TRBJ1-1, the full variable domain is SQTIHQWPATLVQPVGSPLSLECTVEGTSNPNLYWYRQAAGRGLQLLFYSVGIGQISSEVPQNLSASRPQDRQFILSSKKLLLSDSGFYLCAWTVSRVRSTEAFFGQGTRLTVV.

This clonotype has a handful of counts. This CDR3 is CASSSAGFQHF. The CDR3 region has the DNA TGTGCCAGCAGTTCAGCCGGGTTCCAGCATTTT. This chain uses TRBV6-6 with TRBJ1-5; D not resolved. Germline V gives CDR1 MNHNY, CDR2 SVGAGI (reference sequence). Trimming pared 4 bases from V and 12 bases from J, leaving 10 bases between. The CDR3 has 11 amino acids.

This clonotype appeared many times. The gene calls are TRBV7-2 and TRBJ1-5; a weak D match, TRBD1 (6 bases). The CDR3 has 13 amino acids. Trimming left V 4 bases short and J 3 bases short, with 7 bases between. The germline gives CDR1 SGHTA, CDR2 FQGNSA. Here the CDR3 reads CASSWTVNQPQHF. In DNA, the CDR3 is TGTGCCAGCAGCTGGACAGTCAATCAGCCCCAGCATTTT.

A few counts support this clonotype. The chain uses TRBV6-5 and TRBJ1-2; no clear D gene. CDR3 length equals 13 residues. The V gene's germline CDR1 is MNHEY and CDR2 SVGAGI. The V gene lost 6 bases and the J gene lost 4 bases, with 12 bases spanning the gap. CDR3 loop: CASSPRSFYGYTF. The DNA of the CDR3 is TGTGCCAGCAGCCCCAGGAGCTTCTATGGCTACACCTTC.

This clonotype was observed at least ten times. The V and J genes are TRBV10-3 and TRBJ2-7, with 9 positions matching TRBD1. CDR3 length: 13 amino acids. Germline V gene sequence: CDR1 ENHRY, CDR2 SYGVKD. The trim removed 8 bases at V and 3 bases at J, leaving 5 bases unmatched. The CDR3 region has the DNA TGTGCCATCGGGGGACAGGGTAACTACGAGCAGTACTTC. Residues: CAIGGQGNYEQYF.

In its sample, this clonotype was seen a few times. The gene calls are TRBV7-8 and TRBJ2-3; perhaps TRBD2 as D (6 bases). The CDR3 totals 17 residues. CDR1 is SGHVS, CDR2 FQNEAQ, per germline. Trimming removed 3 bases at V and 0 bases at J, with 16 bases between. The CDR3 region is CASSFRLGGASTDTQYF. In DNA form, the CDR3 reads TGTGCCAGCAGCTTTCGACTCGGCGGGGCTAGCACAGATACGCAGTATTTT.

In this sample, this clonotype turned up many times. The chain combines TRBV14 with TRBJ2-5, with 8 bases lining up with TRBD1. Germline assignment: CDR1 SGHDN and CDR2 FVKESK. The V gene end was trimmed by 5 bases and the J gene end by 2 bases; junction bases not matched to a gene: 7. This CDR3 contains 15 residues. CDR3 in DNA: TGTGCCAGCAGCAAAGTGACAGGGGTTCAAGAGACCCAGTACTTC. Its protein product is CASSKVTGVQETQYF.

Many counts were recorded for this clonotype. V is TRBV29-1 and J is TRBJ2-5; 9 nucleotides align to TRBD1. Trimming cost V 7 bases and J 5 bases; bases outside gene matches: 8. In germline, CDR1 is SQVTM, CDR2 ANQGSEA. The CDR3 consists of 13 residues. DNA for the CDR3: TGCAGCGGTCCCGGGACAGGGTCGGAGACCCAGTACTTC. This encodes CSGPGTGSETQYF. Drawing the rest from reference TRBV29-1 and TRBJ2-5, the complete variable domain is SAVISQKPSRDICQRGTSLTIQCQVDSQVTMMFWYRQQPGQSLTLIATANQGSEATYESGFVIDKFPISRPNLTFSTLTVSNMSPEDSSIYLCSGPGTGSETQYFGPGTRLLVL.

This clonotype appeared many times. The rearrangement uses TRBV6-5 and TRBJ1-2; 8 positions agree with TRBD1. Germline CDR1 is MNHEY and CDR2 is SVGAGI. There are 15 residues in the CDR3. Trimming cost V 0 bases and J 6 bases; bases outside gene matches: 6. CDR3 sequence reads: CASSYSYTGGHGYTF. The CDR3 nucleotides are TGTGCCAGCAGTTACTCTTATACAGGGGGGCATGGCTACACCTTC.

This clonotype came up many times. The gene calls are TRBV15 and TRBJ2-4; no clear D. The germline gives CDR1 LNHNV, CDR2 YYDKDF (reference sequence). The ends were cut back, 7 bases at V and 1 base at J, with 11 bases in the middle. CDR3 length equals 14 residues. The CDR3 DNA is TGTGCCACCACCATAGGGCGGGCCAAAAACATTCAGTACTTC. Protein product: CATTIGRAKNIQYF.

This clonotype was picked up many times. The CDR3 DNA sequence: TGTGCCAGCACCCAGACCGGGACAGGGAACTACGAGCAGTACTTC. Encoded protein: CASTQTGTGNYEQYF. The chain employs TRBV6-2 or TRBV6-3 and TRBJ2-7; 9 nucleotides line up with TRBD1. The CDR3 is made up of 15 amino acids. Trimming removed 7 bases from V and 3 bases from J; junction bases left unmatched: 10. CDR1 MNHEY and CDR2 SVGEGT come from the germline V gene.

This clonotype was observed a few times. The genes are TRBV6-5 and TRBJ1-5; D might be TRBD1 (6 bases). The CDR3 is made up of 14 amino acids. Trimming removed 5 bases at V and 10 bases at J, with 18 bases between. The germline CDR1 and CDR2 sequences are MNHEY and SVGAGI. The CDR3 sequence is CASSHREGGGPQHF. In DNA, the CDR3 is TGTGCCAGCAGTCATAGGGAGGGGGGAGGACCCCAGCATTTT.

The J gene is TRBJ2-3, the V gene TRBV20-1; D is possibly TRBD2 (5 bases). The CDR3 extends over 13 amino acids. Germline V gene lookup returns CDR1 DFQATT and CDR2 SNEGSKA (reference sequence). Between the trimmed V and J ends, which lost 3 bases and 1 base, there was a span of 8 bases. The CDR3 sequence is CSASVGGTDTQYF. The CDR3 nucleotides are TGCAGTGCTAGCGTCGGGGGCACAGATACGCAGTATTTT.

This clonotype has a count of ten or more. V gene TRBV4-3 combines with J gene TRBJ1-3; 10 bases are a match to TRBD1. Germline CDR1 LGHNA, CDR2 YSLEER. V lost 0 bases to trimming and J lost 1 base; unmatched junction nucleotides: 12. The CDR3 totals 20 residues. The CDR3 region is CASSQELGQGIPLSGNTIYF. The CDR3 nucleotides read TGCGCCAGCAGCCAAGAGCTGGGACAGGGGATTCCCCTATCTGGAAACACCATATATTTT.

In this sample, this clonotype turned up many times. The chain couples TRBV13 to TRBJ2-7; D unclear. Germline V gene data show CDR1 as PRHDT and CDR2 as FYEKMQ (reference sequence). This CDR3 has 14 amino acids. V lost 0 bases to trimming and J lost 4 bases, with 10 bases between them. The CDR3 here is CASSLGRLSYEQYF. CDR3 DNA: TGTGCCAGCAGCTTAGGCCGGCTTTCTTACGAGCAGTACTTC.

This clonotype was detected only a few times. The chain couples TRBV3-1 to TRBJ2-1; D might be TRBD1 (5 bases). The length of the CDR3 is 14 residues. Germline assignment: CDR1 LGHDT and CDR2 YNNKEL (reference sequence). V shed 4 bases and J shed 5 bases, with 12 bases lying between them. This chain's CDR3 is CASSLVGPHNEQFF. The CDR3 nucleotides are TGTGCCAGCAGCCTGGTGGGGCCCCACAATGAGCAGTTCTTC.